This T cell receptor (gamma chain) was found in a study of intestinal T cells in coeliac disease. Whole-study results and caveats: Using TRD kmers, classification was 22 of 22 correct; leave-one-out accuracy reportedly 91%.

CDR3 length: 12 residues. Germline CDR1 reads EGSTGY; CDR2 reads YDSYTSSV. This clone was detected once. Its antigen remains unknown. Genomic DNA came from ten approximately 4.9-µm formalin-fixed paraffin-embedded scrolls per case. The TRG library came from 200 to 250 ng of biopsy DNA amplified with LymphoTrack primers. TCRdb re-processed the multiplex PCR reads using CATT. The sample records 900 or so gamma-chain clones, 40% to 50% being singletons. The sequencing sample was made of a duodenal biopsy. The chain combines TRGV4 with TRGJ1 or TRGJ2. The TCR originated in a human donor with celiac disease. The CDR3 loop reads CAPGIRRYKKLF. The DNA of the CDR3 is TGTGCACCTGGGATTCGTCGGTATAAGAAACTCTTT.